This T cell receptor beta chain was sequenced for a study of blood T cell repertoires in COVID-19. CDR3 length: 16 residues. The V end lost 6 bases, the J end lost 1 base, and 18 bases lay between the germline ends. Germline CDR1 reads KGHSH; CDR2 reads LQKENI. Sequenced by immunoSEQ multiplex PCR; TCRdb stores in-frame clones only, minus some. Among about 370,000 clones, 75% to 90% were seen once, and the ten largest hold about 1%. The chain combines TRBV18 with TRBJ1-1; TRBD1 is a possible D gene (6 bases). This receptor was obtained from a young man who had recovered from COVID-19. Sequencing input: PBMCs or T cells enriched from blood (not recorded which). The chain's CDR3 is CASSKTPGQTNTEAFF. The CDR3 nucleotides read TGTGCCAGCTCTAAAACCCCGGGACAAACGAACACTGAAGCTTTCTTT.